Listed below are T cell receptor beta chains from one sample, sequenced in a study of identical twins. TCRdb fed the 5' RACE reads into MiXCR, producing one record per CDR3 protein. The top ten clones hold 0.25% to 0.3% of a sample with some 1,600,000 distinct CDR3 sequences, less than 35% of them seen once. The sample was cord blood. Source of these receptors: a newborn girl in good health. Both conserved end residues are part of each CDR3. The D gene is left open where the match is weak. Expanded clones get a size class; other rows say once, few or many, or leave the size out.

TRBV5-4	TRBJ2-1	.	TRBD1	CASSGNRDRRYNEQFF	TGTGCCAGCAGCGGGAACCGGGACAGGAGGTACAATGAGCAGTTCTTC
TRBV20-1	TRBJ1-2	.	TRBD1	CSAEQGARGYTF	TGCAGTGCTGAACAGGGGGCGCGGGGCTACACCTTC
TRBV9	TRBJ1-1	.	.	CASSVFRTGTANTEAFF	TGTGCCAGCAGCGTCTTCAGGACCGGGACCGCGAACACTGAAGCTTTCTTT
TRBV18	TRBJ1-2	.	.	CASSPLRNYGYTF	TGTGCCAGCTCCCCTCTGAGGAACTATGGCTACACCTTC
TRBV24-1	TRBJ2-3	.	.	CATSDPGRGTDTQYF	TGTGCCACCAGTGACCCAGGACGAGGCACAGATACGCAGTATTTT
TRBV12-3/TRBV12-4	TRBJ1-2	few	.	CASSLRAYRVANYGYTF	TGTGCCAGCAGTTTACGGGCCTACAGGGTAGCTAACTATGGCTACACCTTC
TRBV28	TRBJ2-7	.	.	CASAAQATYEQYF	TGTGCCAGCGCTGCCCAGGCTACCTACGAGCAGTACTTC
TRBV12-3/TRBV12-4	TRBJ2-5	.	.	CASSLRPVQETQYF	TGTGCCAGCAGTTTAAGGCCAGTCCAAGAGACCCAGTACTTC
TRBV20-1	TRBJ2-4	.	.	CSARALAKNIQYF	TGCAGTGCTAGGGCTCTAGCCAAAAACATTCAGTACTTC
TRBV27	TRBJ1-1	few	.	CASSPYTGNTEAFF	TGTGCCAGCAGCCCATATACAGGGAACACTGAAGCTTTCTTT
TRBV5-5	TRBJ2-7	many	TRBD2	CASSLGLGDYEQYF	TGTGCCAGCAGCCTAGGACTAGGAGACTACGAGCAGTACTTC
TRBV18	TRBJ2-3	.	TRBD2	CASSPGLTSTATQYF	TGTGCCAGCTCACCGGGACTAACTAGCACAGCTACGCAGTATTTT
TRBV5-1	TRBJ2-7	.	TRBD1	CASSLLGDRISYEQYF	TGCGCCAGCAGCTTGCTCGGGGACAGGATATCCTACGAGCAGTACTTC
TRBV7-2	TRBJ1-4	.	TRBD1	CASSRSGTGPEKLFF	TGTGCCAGCAGCAGATCCGGGACAGGGCCTGAAAAACTGTTTTTT
TRBV15	TRBJ2-7	.	.	CATPDGRYEQYF	TGTGCCACCCCAGACGGAAGATACGAGCAGTACTTC
TRBV28	TRBJ1-2	.	.	CASSLIVGRNGNTF	TGTGCCAGCAGTTTGATAGTAGGGAGAAATGGCAACACCTTC
TRBV28	TRBJ2-7	many	.	CASSYLGPYEQYF	TGTGCCAGCAGTTACCTCGGTCCCTACGAGCAGTACTTC
TRBV9	TRBJ2-1	.	TRBD2	CASSVATGGGEQFF	TGTGCCAGCAGCGTAGCTACGGGGGGTGGTGAGCAGTTCTTC
TRBV20-1	TRBJ2-1	.	.	CSARDWGRGYNEQFF	TGCAGTGCTAGGGACTGGGGAAGGGGGTACAATGAGCAGTTCTTC
TRBV7-9	TRBJ1-1	few	.	CASSLRAGKGEAFF	TGTGCCAGCAGCTTAAGGGCAGGGAAGGGCGAAGCTTTCTTT
TRBV4-1	TRBJ2-5	.	.	CASSQWLAPETQYF	TGCGCCAGCAGCCAATGGCTAGCTCCAGAGACCCAGTACTTC
TRBV9	TRBJ2-3	.	.	CASSVATLDTDTQYF	TGTGCCAGCAGCGTAGCTACCCTAGACACAGATACGCAGTATTTT
TRBV20-1	TRBJ2-1	few	TRBD2	CSARRRASGDEQFF	TGCAGTGCTAGAAGGAGGGCTAGCGGAGATGAGCAGTTCTTC
TRBV28	TRBJ2-4	many	.	CASSVRLAKNIQYF	TGTGCCAGCAGTGTTCGGTTAGCCAAAAACATTCAGTACTTC
TRBV7-2	TRBJ2-3	few	TRBD2	CASSLAIAVGGSDTQYF	TGTGCCAGCAGCTTAGCCATAGCGGTGGGGGGGTCAGATACGCAGTATTTT
TRBV6-5	TRBJ1-5	.	TRBD1	CASRYQQGRNQPQHF	TGTGCCAGCAGGTACCAACAGGGGCGCAATCAGCCCCAGCATTTT
TRBV5-1	TRBJ2-7	.	TRBD1	CASRGFGSGTGKDEQYF	TGCGCCAGCAGAGGATTTGGTTCCGGGACAGGGAAGGACGAGCAGTACTTC
TRBV25-1	TRBJ2-2	.	TRBD1	CASRPPGQYNTGELFF	TGTGCCAGCAGACCTCCGGGACAGTATAACACCGGGGAGCTGTTTTTT
TRBV7-2	TRBJ2-3	.	TRBD2	CASSAMAGASTQYF	TGTGCCAGCAGCGCCATGGCGGGAGCTAGTACGCAGTATTTT
TRBV20-1	TRBJ1-4	once	.	CSASKGQPEKLFF	TGCAGTGCTAGTAAAGGACAACCAGAAAAACTGTTTTTT
TRBV16	TRBJ2-3	.	TRBD2	CASSQLGLAGFSDTQYF	TGTGCCAGCAGCCAATTGGGACTAGCGGGTTTCAGCGATACGCAGTATTTT
TRBV12-3/TRBV12-4	TRBJ2-1	few	TRBD2	CASSLTSGALTYNEQFF	TGTGCCAGCAGTTTGACTAGCGGGGCCCTCACCTACAATGAGCAGTTCTTC
TRBV7-9	TRBJ2-5	.	TRBD2	CASSTHTGRGGETQYF	TGTGCCAGCAGCACCCACACCGGGAGGGGTGGAGAGACCCAGTACTTC
TRBV4-1	TRBJ2-7	few	.	CASSHSFRAGFSYEQYF	TGCGCCAGCAGCCATTCGTTCCGAGCGGGCTTCTCCTACGAGCAGTACTTC
TRBV27	TRBJ1-5	.	.	CASSYFHNQPQHF	TGTGCCAGCAGTTATTTCCACAATCAGCCCCAGCATTTT
TRBV3-1	TRBJ2-3	few	.	CASSHARRTGYTDTQYF	TGTGCCAGCAGCCACGCCCGCCGGACTGGTTACACAGATACGCAGTATTTT
TRBV20-1	TRBJ2-7	few	.	CSAYGAQGPSYEQYF	TGCAGTGCCTATGGCGCGCAGGGCCCTTCCTACGAGCAGTACTTC
TRBV4-2	TRBJ2-7	.	TRBD2	CASSQDRASGPTYEQYF	TGTGCCAGCAGCCAAGATAGGGCTAGCGGGCCGACCTACGAGCAGTACTTC
TRBV7-9	TRBJ1-4	few	.	CASSTPYPEEKLFF	TGTGCCAGCAGCACCCCATACCCGGAAGAAAAACTGTTTTTT
TRBV18	TRBJ2-1	few	.	CASSPPTSQLYNEQFF	TGTGCCAGCTCACCACCGACTAGTCAGTTATACAATGAGCAGTTCTTC
TRBV5-1	TRBJ2-1	few	.	CASSLAKVRGSGYNEQFF	TGCGCCAGCAGCTTGGCCAAGGTGAGGGGTAGCGGATACAATGAGCAGTTCTTC
TRBV29-1	TRBJ1-1	.	TRBD1	CSAQRQGNTEAFF	TGCAGCGCCCAACGACAGGGAAACACTGAAGCTTTCTTT
TRBV28	TRBJ1-5	.	TRBD1	CASSFTRQGFHGNQPQHF	TGTGCCAGCAGTTTTACCCGACAGGGCTTTCATGGCAATCAGCCCCAGCATTTT
TRBV10-1	TRBJ2-2	.	.	CASSPGGQNTGELFF	TGCGCCAGCAGCCCAGGGGGGCAGAACACCGGGGAGCTGTTTTTT
TRBV12-3/TRBV12-4	TRBJ2-7	few	TRBD1	CASSLDRESAYEQYF	TGTGCCAGCAGTCTCGACAGGGAGTCCGCCTACGAGCAGTACTTC
TRBV4-2	TRBJ2-3	few	TRBD2	CASSRRLAGALDPSTDTQYF	TGTGCCAGCAGCCGTCGACTAGCGGGAGCCCTCGACCCTAGCACAGATACGCAGTATTTT
TRBV7-9	TRBJ2-7	many	.	CASSLEGHEQYF	TGTGCCAGCAGCTTAGAAGGGCACGAGCAGTACTTC
TRBV7-2	TRBJ2-5	.	TRBD2	CASSLVLAGARETQYF	TGTGCCAGCAGCTTAGTGCTAGCGGGAGCGCGAGAGACCCAGTACTTC
TRBV20-1	TRBJ2-1	.	.	CSARDGLAEQFF	TGCAGTGCTAGAGATGGCCTAGCGGAGCAGTTCTTC
TRBV7-2	TRBJ2-2	.	.	CASSKVGGVDTGELFF	TGTGCCAGCAGCAAAGTCGGGGGAGTGGACACCGGGGAGCTGTTTTTT
TRBV27	TRBJ2-1	.	.	CASSLSIGRLEGRSYNEQFF	TGTGCCAGCAGTTTATCGATAGGCCGTTTGGAGGGCAGGTCCTACAATGAGCAGTTCTTC
TRBV5-1	TRBJ2-2	.	.	CASSLRGRTSNTGELFF	TGCGCCAGCAGCTTGCGTGGCCGTACCTCGAACACCGGGGAGCTGTTTTTT
TRBV27	TRBJ2-3	.	.	CASSFLSFWADTQYF	TGTGCCAGCAGTTTTCTCTCTTTTTGGGCAGATACGCAGTATTTT
TRBV5-1	TRBJ2-1	few	TRBD2	CASTASGRGSYNEQFF	TGCGCCAGCACGGCTAGCGGGAGGGGATCCTACAATGAGCAGTTCTTC
TRBV6-6	TRBJ1-4	.	.	CASQTNWELFF	TGTGCCAGCCAAACCAATTGGGAACTGTTTTTT